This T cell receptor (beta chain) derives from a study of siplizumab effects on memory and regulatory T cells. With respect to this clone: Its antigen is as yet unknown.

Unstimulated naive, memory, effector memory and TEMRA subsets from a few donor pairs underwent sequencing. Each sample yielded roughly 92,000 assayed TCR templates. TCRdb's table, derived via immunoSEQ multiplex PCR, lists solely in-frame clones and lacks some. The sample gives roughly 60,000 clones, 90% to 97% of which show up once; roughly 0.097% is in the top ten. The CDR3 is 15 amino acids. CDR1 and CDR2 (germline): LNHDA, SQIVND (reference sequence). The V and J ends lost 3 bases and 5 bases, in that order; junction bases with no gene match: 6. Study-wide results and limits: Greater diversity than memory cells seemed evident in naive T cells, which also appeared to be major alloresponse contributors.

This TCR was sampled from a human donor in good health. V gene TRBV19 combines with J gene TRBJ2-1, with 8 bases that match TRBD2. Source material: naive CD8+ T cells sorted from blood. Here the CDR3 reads CASSITGGFHNEQFF. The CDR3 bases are TGTGCCAGTAGTATTACGGGGGGGTTCCACAATGAGCAGTTCTTC.